What follows are 7 T cell receptor beta chains derived from one specimen sequenced in a study of T cells after yellow fever vaccination. TCRdb reprocessed the 5' RACE reads with MiXCR, giving one entry per CDR3 protein. The sample carries roughly 300,000 distinct CDR3 sequences, around 6.8% recorded once. The starting material was PBMCs, obtained more than 40 days after the first yellow fever vaccination. All receptors come from a man aged 18 to 35 who received the YFV17D yellow fever vaccine.

This rearrangement joins TRBV5-5 to TRBJ2-7, with D possibly being TRBD2 (6 bases). The V and J ends lost 1 base and 0 bases respectively, with 8 bases between them. The CDR3 loop spans 14 amino acids. Germline loops: CDR1 SGHKS, CDR2 YYEKEE (reference sequence). The CDR3 here is CASSLIGGSYEQYV. For the CDR3, the DNA is TGTGCCAGCAGCTTGATCGGGGGCTCCTACGAGCAGTACGTC.

There are a few counts of this clonotype. CDR3 DNA sequence: TGTGCCTGGAGTGTATCGTCCCGGGGGAATGAGCAGTACTTC. Its protein is CAWSVSSRGNEQYF. The gene calls are TRBV30 and TRBJ2-7; TRBD2 is a possible D gene (6 bases). Germline V gives CDR1 GTSNPN, CDR2 SVGIG (reference sequence). The CDR3 covers 14 residues. V lost 0 bases and J lost 7, with 16 bases in between. The variable domain in full, completed from reference TRBV30 and TRBJ2-7, reads SQTIHQWPATLVQPVGSPLSLECTVEGTSNPNLYWYRQAAGRGLQLLFYSVGIGQISSEVPQNLSASRPQDRQFILSSKKLLLSDSGFYLCAWSVSSRGNEQYFGPGTRLTVT.

This clonotype has a handful of counts. The chain combines TRBV5-1 with TRBJ2-3; TRBD2 aligns across 14 bases. The CDR3 covers 16 residues. V dropped 5 bases and J dropped 6; count of bases not matched to a gene: 8. The germline V gene encodes CDR1 SGHRS and CDR2 YFSETQ. CDR3 loop: CASSSRLAGGADTQYF. The CDR3 DNA sequence: TGCGCCAGCAGTTCCAGACTAGCGGGGGGGGCGGATACGCAGTATTTT.

This clonotype was recorded many times. The rearrangement links TRBV5-1 to TRBJ1-6; D is possibly TRBD1 (6 bases). The CDR3 consists of 16 residues. The V and J ends lost 5 bases and 0 bases respectively, with 12 bases between them. Germline assignment: CDR1 SGHRS and CDR2 YFSETQ. Here the CDR3 DNA reads TGCGCCAGCAGGACACAGGGCGGCTCCTATAATTCACCCCTCCACTTT. It yields the protein CASRTQGGSYNSPLHF. The entire variable domain, with the rest obtained from reference TRBV5-1 and TRBJ1-6, is as follows: KAGVTQTPRYLIKTRGQQVTLSCSPISGHRSVSWYQQTPGQGLQFLFEYFSETQRNKGNFPGRFSGRQFSNSRSEMNVSTLELGDSALYLCASRTQGGSYNSPLHFGNGTRLTVT.

This clonotype has a count of ten or more. The chain has TRBV5-1 and TRBJ2-5; D gene uncertain. The germline V and J ends were trimmed by 4 bases and 2 bases, with 9 bases remaining between them. The CDR3 is 13 residues long. CDR1 and CDR2 (germline): SGHRS, YFSETQ. The CDR3 bases are TGCGCCAGCAGCCCCAACATACAAGAGACCCAGTACTTC. Protein product: CASSPNIQETQYF.

This clonotype has more than one count but fewer than ten. The V and J genes are TRBV5-8 and TRBJ2-7; no definite D call. Trimming pared 1 base from V and 2 bases from J, leaving 10 bases between. The CDR3 totals 14 residues. Germline assignment: CDR1 SGHTS and CDR2 YDEGEE. The chain's CDR3 is CASSLFTAPYEQYF. CDR3 nucleotides: TGTGCCAGCAGCTTGTTCACAGCCCCCTACGAGCAGTACTTC.

This clonotype was observed at least ten times. This chain uses TRBV12-3 or TRBV12-4 with TRBJ2-5; 8 bases are shared with TRBD1. J lost 1 base, V lost 6 bases, and 4 bases had no gene match. CDR3 size: 14 residues. The CDR3 reads CASRRTGSQETQYF. The DNA of the CDR3 is TGTGCCAGCAGAAGGACAGGGAGCCAAGAGACCCAGTACTTC.